Detailed here is one TCR beta chain. The target antigen is unknown. These data come from a study of cytomegalovirus exposure and HLA in healthy donors. Whole-study findings and limits: Another analysis was done later, and it associated 16,951 TCR beta sequences with HLA alleles at 0.05 false discovery rate. Rarity characterized most TCR sequences, yet some public TCRs appeared in many donors.

Vbeta (60) and Jbeta (13) primers were used in the PCR. The method was immunoSEQ multiplex PCR; TCRdb's version includes in-frame clones alone and lacks a portion of them. The sample spans under 250,000 clones; the ten largest clones claim 1.1%. This CDR3 region has 13 residues. Trimming removed 0 bases at V and 4 bases at J, with 9 bases between. Germline V CDR1 and CDR2: GTSNPN, SVGIG (reference sequence). The chain links TRBV30 to TRBJ1-1; D gene ambiguous. This clonotype was obtained from a girl aged 2-10 years in good health and CMV-seropositive. Sequenced input: PBMCs. This CDR3 reads CAWSVWPSTEAFF. CDR3 in DNA: TGTGCCTGGAGTGTATGGCCTAGCACTGAAGCTTTCTTT.